The following is a TCR beta chain sequence with its context. This receptor's antigen is unknown. Nothing much larger sits one base from this clone, and base qualities are not available. These data come from a study of blood T cell repertoires in COVID-19 (dated by TCRdb to 2018 to 2020). As for the study more broadly: Samples from collaborators originated in the United States, Italy and Spain and spanned both the acute and convalescent phases of COVID-19. The prospective study material was composed of cDNA or gDNA derived from T cells, B-cell-depleted T cells, or PBMCs. Deeply sampled blood TCRbeta repertoires from subjects exposed to, actively infected with, or recovered from COVID-19 were included in the dataset. The repertoires were released in a freely available public database meant as a resource for research on the immune response to SARS-CoV-2. The samples were drawn from two sources: the first 160 participants of the ongoing ImmuneRACE study, and 1,000 to 1,500 subjects contributed by 6 global collaborators. A de-identified subject ID, COVID-19 status, age in years and sex were almost always included in the sample metadata. Where HLA class I and class II types were available, the types were taken from metadata supplied by the sample provider, not from assay-based typing. On the study overall, not on this receptor specifically: How much clinical and demographic metadata was included differed by source and by participant, and the metadata was provided uncurated.

Collaborating institutions collected whole blood in K2EDTA tubes following their own protocols. For TCRbeta analysis, collaborators shipped samples as frozen whole blood, isolated PBMCs, or DNA extracted from either of those sample types. TCRbeta CDR3 regions were amplified from genomic DNA using the immunoSEQ Assay, a bias-controlled multiplex PCR. The original pipeline was this. Nucleated cell counts per sample were estimated from amplification of reference gene primers within the assay. Sequence reads were collapsed and filtered to measure the absolute abundance of every unique TCRbeta CDR3 rearrangement. For each sample, productive Simpson clonality was calculated as the square root of Simpson's diversity index over productive rearrangements. TCRdb stores this immuneACCESS table with in-frame sequences only. Part of the clones is absent; in the studies checked, under half of the shortfall reflects unresolved V genes, and no reason is known for the rest. V and J calls and clone size are given by that table; D and trimming were obtained from the DNA. Recorded for this sample are about 110,000 clones; over 80% of them occurred a single time. The ten largest clones represent roughly 1.3% of the sample.

The junction shows trimming of 1 base on V and 11 bases on J, plus 8 bases between the germline ends. The germline V gene sets CDR1 to SNHLY and CDR2 to FYNNEI. Measured from the cysteine to the phenylalanine, the CDR3 is 11 residues long. Left in the record is the CDR3 DNA by itself, 33 bases read in frame from the first base. The chain employs TRBV2 and TRBJ1-1; too little of a D gene remains to name it. Material: peripheral blood. This receptor was taken from a woman aged 25-40 years with acute or convalescent COVID-19. At the DNA level, the sequence is TGTGCCAGCAGTGAAGGAGTTATGGCTTTCTTT. Its translation reads: CASSEGVMAFF.